This T cell receptor (beta chain) was captured in a study of shared clonotypes between healthy human individuals. Produced via immunoSEQ multiplex PCR; TCRdb's table is partial and in-frame only. The repertoire holds hundreds of thousands of clones, with around 72% as singletons. V lost 7 bases and J lost 0, with 12 bases in between. From germline, CDR1 is MDHEN and CDR2 SYDVKM. CDR3 length: 14 residues. Ten or more counts support this clone. The TCR sequence derives from a woman in her 30s in good health. The sequencing sample was made of memory CD4+ T cells sorted from blood. Regarding subset: CD45RA-negative fraction. The V gene is TRBV28, the J gene TRBJ1-1; maybe TRBD1 (5 bases). DNA for the CDR3: TGTGCCAGCACTCAGGGTTCAATGAACACTGAAGCTTTCTTT. As protein: CASTQGSMNTEAFF.